This entry lists 16 T cell receptor beta chains sequenced from one sample in a study of blood T cell repertoires in COVID-19. Some clones are missing from TCRdb's copy, which holds only in-frame ones; the method was immunoSEQ multiplex PCR. The sample holds more than 65,000 clones, 80% to 85% seen once. Material: peripheral blood. These receptors originate from a woman aged 70 to 79 with acute or convalescent COVID-19.

This chain connects TRBV7-3 to TRBJ2-1, with a tentative D call TRBD2 (7 bases). CDR3 size: 17 residues. Germline CDR1 reads SGHTA; CDR2 reads FQGTGA. Deletions cut 1 base from V and 4 bases from J, with 17 bases between. CDR3 coding DNA: TGTGCCAGCAGCTTAAGCTTCGGGGGAGGGACATACAATGAGCAGTTCTTC. Translated, it gives CASSLSFGGGTYNEQFF.

This clone has only one observation. V usage is TRBV18 and J usage is TRBJ1-1; 7 positions match TRBD1. Germline V lookup: CDR1 KGHSH, CDR2 LQKENI. Trimming took 4 bases from V and 0 from J; bases not matched to a gene: 2. The CDR3 runs 14 residues. CDR3 in DNA: TGTGCCAGCTCACTTGACAGGGTGAACACTGAAGCTTTCTTT. Amino acid sequence: CASSLDRVNTEAFF.

This clone was observed a handful of times. This chain connects TRBV5-1 to TRBJ2-7; 8 nucleotides agree with TRBD1. The CDR3 has 15 residues. Losses at the gene ends were 4 bases for V and 5 bases for J; bases not matched to a gene: 11. Per the germline V gene, CDR1 is SGHRS and CDR2 is YFSETQ. CDR3 loop: CASSIRQGFVHEQYF. The CDR3 DNA is TGCGCCAGCAGCATAAGACAGGGGTTCGTCCACGAGCAGTACTTC.

The CDR3, as DNA: TGTGCCAGCAGCCCCGACAGGAGAGAAGAGCAGTACTTC. Amino acids: CASSPDRREEQYF. The chain uses TRBV5-6 and TRBJ2-7; possibly TRBD1 for D (6 bases). V lost 4 bases and J 7 bases, leaving 15 bases between the germline ends. The CDR3 covers 13 residues. Germline lookup yields CDR1 SGHDT and CDR2 YYEEEE.

The V gene is TRBV11-2, the J gene TRBJ2-3; 8 bases map to TRBD2. In germline, CDR1 is SGHAT, CDR2 FQNNGV. The CDR3 is made up of 16 amino acids. Trimming took 3 bases from V and 5 from J; bases not matched to a gene: 10. The chain's CDR3 is CASSFAAGVRGDTQYF. The CDR3 DNA follows: TGTGCCAGCAGCTTCGCAGCGGGAGTCCGGGGAGATACGCAGTATTTT.

Worth noting for this clone: Within the sample, other DNA sequences also encode this same CDR3. The chain recombines TRBV14 with TRBJ2-5; 8 positions agree with TRBD2. Looked up from germline, CDR1 is SGHDN and CDR2 is FVKESK. This CDR3 is 14 amino acids long. Trimming took 4 bases from V and 2 from J; bases not matched to a gene: 3. DNA of the CDR3: TGTGCCAGCAGCCGGTCTAGCGGGCAAGAGACCCAGTACTTC. Protein sequence: CASSRSSGQETQYF.

V is TRBV5-1 and J is TRBJ2-1, with 10 nucleotides matching TRBD2. Unmatched junction bases numbered 6, after V lost 4 bases and J lost 8 bases. There are 14 residues in the CDR3. Germline CDR1 and CDR2: SGHRS and YFSETQ. CDR3 nucleotides: TGCGCCAGCAGCATAAGCGGGAGGGGCGATGAGCAGTTCTTC. Translating gives CASSISGRGDEQFF.

This clone was seen only once. The CDR3: CASSQAGPGVGSYTDTQYF. CDR3 in DNA: TGTGCCAGCAGCCAAGCCGGCCCAGGCGTCGGGAGTTACACAGATACGCAGTATTTT. This chain links TRBV3-1 (or the pseudogene TRBV3-2) with TRBJ2-3, with D possibly TRBD2 on 6 matching bases. The germline V and J ends were trimmed by 1 base and 2 bases, with 22 bases remaining between them. Germline loops: CDR1 LGHDT, CDR2 YNNKEL (reference sequence). This CDR3 is built from 19 residues.

CDR3 in DNA: TGCGCCAGTCGTACTAGCGGGAGTTACAATGAGCAGTTCTTC. Amino acid sequence: CASRTSGSYNEQFF. The chain is built from TRBV5-1 and TRBJ2-1; 11 nucleotides align to TRBD2. Germline assignment: CDR1 SGHRS and CDR2 YFSETQ. V was clipped by 8 bases and J by 4 bases; unmatched bases: 5. The CDR3 consists of 14 residues.

This rearrangement joins TRBV7-3 to TRBJ2-1; 11 bases line up with TRBD1. The CDR3 is 16 amino acids. V shed 4 bases, J shed 8 bases, and the junction held 10 bases outside the gene matches. CDR1 is SGHTA and CDR2 is FQGTGA in the germline V gene. CDR3 protein: CASSSTGTGGSHEQFF. The CDR3 nucleotides are TGTGCCAGCAGCTCGACTGGGACAGGGGGAAGTCATGAGCAGTTCTTC. Using reference TRBV7-3 and TRBJ2-1 for the parts outside the CDR3, the full variable domain is GAGVSQTPSNKVTEKGKYVELRCDPISGHTALYWYRQSLGQGPEFLIYFQGTGAADDSGLPNDRFFAVRPEGSVSTLKIQRTERGDSAVYLCASSSTGTGGSHEQFFGPGTRLTVL.

V usage is TRBV14 and J usage is TRBJ2-1, with no clear D. Germline assignment: CDR1 SGHDN and CDR2 FVKESK. The CDR3 runs to 11 residues. V was pared by 1 base and J by 12 bases, with 7 bases between. The DNA of the CDR3 is TGTGCCAGCAGCCAAGTCTCGGGGCAGTTCTTC. Residues: CASSQVSGQFF.

This clone was seen a few times. V and J are TRBV10-3 and TRBJ2-3; possible D gene TRBD2, 6 bases. Germline assignment: CDR1 ENHRY and CDR2 SYGVKD. CDR3 length: 17 amino acids. Trimming removed 1 base from V and 2 bases from J, with 16 bases in between. CDR3 DNA: TGTGCCATCAGTGAGTGGTTAGCGGAGACACCCACAGATACGCAGTATTTT. Its translation is CAISEWLAETPTDTQYF.

This chain links TRBV18 with TRBJ2-1; D is undetermined. The CDR3 has 18 residues. Germline V gene lookup returns CDR1 KGHSH and CDR2 LQKENI. Trimming cost V 1 base and J 0 bases, with 16 bases left between them. The CDR3 DNA reads TGTGCCAGCTCACCACGGAGAGCCCAGTCCTTCTCCTACAATGAGCAGTTCTTC. This codes for CASSPRRAQSFSYNEQFF.

About this clone itself: The junction does not match germline at one end; this may be a read error. The chain has TRBV30 and TRBJ2-7, with 9 bases lining up with TRBD1. The CDR3 is 14 residues long. Per the germline V gene, CDR1 is GTSNPN and CDR2 is SVGIG (reference sequence). The CDR3: CAWSATGGSHEQYF. The CDR3 region has the DNA TGTGCCTGGAGTGCAACAGGGGGCTCCCACGAGCAGTACTTC.

The gene calls are TRBV5-6 and TRBJ2-7, with 13 positions matching TRBD2. The ends lost 7 bases at V and 0 bases at J; junction bases unmatched: 10. CDR1 and CDR2 from the germline V gene are SGHDT and YYEEEE. The CDR3 is 17 residues long. The CDR3 sequence is CASGEGLAGPSSYEQYF. CDR3 nucleotide sequence: TGTGCCAGCGGCGAGGGACTAGCGGGACCGAGCTCCTACGAGCAGTACTTC.

V and J are TRBV9 and TRBJ1-1; D gene uncertain. CDR1 SGDLS and CDR2 YYNGEE come from the germline V gene. The length of the CDR3 is 13 residues. Trimming removed 2 bases from V and 4 bases from J, with 9 bases in between. Here the CDR3 reads CASSVIPVTEAFF. The CDR3 nucleotides are TGTGCCAGCAGCGTCATCCCAGTCACTGAAGCTTTCTTT.